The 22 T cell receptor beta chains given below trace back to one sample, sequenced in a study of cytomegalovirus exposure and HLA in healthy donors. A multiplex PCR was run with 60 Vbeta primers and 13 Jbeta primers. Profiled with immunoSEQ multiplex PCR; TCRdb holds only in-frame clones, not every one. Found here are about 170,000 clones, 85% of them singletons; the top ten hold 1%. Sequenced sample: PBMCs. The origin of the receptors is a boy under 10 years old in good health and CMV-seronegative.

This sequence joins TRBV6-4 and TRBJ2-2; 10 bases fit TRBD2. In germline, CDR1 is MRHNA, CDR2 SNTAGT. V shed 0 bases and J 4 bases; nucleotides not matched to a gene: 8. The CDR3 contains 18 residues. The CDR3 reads CASSDSASGSIGTGELFF. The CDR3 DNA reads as TGTGCCAGCAGTGACTCGGCTAGCGGGAGCATCGGCACCGGGGAGCTGTTTTTT.

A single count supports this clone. Here the CDR3 DNA reads TGTGCCAGTAGTATCAGGGACTGGAATCAGCCCCAGCATTTT. Its protein is CASSIRDWNQPQHF. This rearrangement joins TRBV19 to TRBJ1-5; D possibly corresponds to TRBD1 (5 bases). The CDR3 loop spans 14 amino acids. Per the germline V gene, CDR1 is LNHDA and CDR2 is SQIVND (reference sequence). Trimming removed 3 bases from V and 4 bases from J, with 10 bases in between.

This CDR3 reads CASSFGGNLYEQYF. The CDR3 nucleotides read TGTGCCAGCAGTTTTGGGGGGAACCTCTACGAGCAGTACTTC. This chain links TRBV27 with TRBJ2-7, with D maybe TRBD2 (6 bases). The germline V and J ends were trimmed by 3 bases and 3 bases, with 12 bases remaining between them. Germline CDR1 MNHEY, CDR2 SMNVEV (reference sequence). The CDR3 covers 14 residues.

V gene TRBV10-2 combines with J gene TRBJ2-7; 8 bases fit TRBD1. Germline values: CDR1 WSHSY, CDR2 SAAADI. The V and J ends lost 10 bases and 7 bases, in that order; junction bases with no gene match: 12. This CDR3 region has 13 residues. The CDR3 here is CATLDRENGEQYF. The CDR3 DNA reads TGCGCCACCTTGGACAGGGAGAATGGGGAGCAGTACTTC.

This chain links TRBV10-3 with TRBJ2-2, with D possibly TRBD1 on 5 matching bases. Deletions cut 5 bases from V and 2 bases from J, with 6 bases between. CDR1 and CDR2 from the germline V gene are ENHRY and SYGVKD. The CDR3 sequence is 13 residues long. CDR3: CAISTGNTGELFF. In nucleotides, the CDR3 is TGTGCCATCAGTACAGGAAACACCGGGGAGCTGTTTTTT.

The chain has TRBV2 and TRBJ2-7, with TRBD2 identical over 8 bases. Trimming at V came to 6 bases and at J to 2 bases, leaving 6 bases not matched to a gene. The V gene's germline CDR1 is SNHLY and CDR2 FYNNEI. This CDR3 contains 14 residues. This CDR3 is CASRVLAEPYEQYF. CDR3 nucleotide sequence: TGTGCCAGCAGGGTACTAGCGGAACCCTACGAGCAGTACTTC.

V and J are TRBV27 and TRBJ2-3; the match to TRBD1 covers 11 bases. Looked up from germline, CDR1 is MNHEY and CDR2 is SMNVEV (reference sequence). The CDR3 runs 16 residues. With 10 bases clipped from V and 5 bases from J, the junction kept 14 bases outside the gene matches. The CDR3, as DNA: TGTGCCACCATGGACAGGGGGCGTTTAGCGGGAGATACGCAGTATTTT. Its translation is CATMDRGRLAGDTQYF.

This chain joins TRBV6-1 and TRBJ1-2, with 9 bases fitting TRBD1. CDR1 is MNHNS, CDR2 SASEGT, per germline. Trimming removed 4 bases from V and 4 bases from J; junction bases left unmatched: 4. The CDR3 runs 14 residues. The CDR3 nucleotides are TGTGCCAGCAGTGCAGGGACAGGGTCCTATGGCTACACCTTC. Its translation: CASSAGTGSYGYTF.

This CDR3 reads CASSTGTSVNNEQFF. The CDR3 nucleotides are TGTGCCAGCAGTACGGGGACTAGCGTTAACAATGAGCAGTTCTTC. The rearrangement links TRBV27 to TRBJ2-1; 10 bases agree with TRBD2. From germline, CDR1 is MNHEY and CDR2 SMNVEV (reference sequence). After removal of 5 bases from V and 5 bases from J, the junction contained 6 bases not matched to a gene. This CDR3 spans 15 amino acids.

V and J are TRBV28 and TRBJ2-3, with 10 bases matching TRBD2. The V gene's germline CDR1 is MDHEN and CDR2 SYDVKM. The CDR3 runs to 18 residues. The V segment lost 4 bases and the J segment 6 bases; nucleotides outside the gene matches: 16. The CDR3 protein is CASSSLYSLAGDWDTQYF. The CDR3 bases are TGTGCCAGCAGTTCCCTCTATTCCCTAGCGGGAGATTGGGATACGCAGTATTTT.

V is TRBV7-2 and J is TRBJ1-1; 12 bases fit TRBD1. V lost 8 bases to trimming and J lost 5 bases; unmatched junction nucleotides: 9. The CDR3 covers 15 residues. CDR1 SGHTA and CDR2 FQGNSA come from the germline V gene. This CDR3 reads CASWVGQGAWTEAFF. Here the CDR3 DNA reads TGTGCCAGCTGGGTGGGACAGGGGGCTTGGACTGAAGCTTTCTTT.

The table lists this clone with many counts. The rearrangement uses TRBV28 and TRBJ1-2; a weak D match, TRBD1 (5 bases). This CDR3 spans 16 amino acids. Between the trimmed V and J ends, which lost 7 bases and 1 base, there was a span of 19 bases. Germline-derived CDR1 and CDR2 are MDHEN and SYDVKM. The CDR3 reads CASTGERRDLNYGYTF. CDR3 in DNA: TGTGCCAGCACTGGGGAAAGGAGGGACCTTAACTATGGCTACACCTTC.

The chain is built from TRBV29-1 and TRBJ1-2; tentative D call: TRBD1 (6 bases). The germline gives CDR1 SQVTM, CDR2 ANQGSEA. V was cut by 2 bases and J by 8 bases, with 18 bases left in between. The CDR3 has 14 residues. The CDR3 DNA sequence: TGCAGCGTTGAACAACCGGGACATGGTGCCGGCTACACCTTC. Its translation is CSVEQPGHGAGYTF.

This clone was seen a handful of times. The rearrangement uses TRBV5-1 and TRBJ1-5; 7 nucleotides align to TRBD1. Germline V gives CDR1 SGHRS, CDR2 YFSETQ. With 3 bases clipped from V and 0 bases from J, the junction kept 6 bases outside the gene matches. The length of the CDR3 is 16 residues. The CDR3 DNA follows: TGCGCCAGCAGCTCCGGGACAGAGTATAGCAATCAGCCCCAGCATTTT. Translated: CASSSGTEYSNQPQHF.

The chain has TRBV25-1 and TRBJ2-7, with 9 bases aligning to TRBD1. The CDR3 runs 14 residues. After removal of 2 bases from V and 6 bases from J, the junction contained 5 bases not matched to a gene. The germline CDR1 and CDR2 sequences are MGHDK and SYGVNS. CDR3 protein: CASSEGTGIGEQYF. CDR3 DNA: TGTGCCAGCAGTGAAGGGACAGGGATTGGCGAGCAGTACTTC.

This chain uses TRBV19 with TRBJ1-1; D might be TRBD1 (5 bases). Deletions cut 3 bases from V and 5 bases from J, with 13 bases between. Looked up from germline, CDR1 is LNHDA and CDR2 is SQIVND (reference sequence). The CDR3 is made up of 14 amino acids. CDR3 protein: CASSIRQGGTEAFF. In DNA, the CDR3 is TGTGCCAGTAGTATCAGGCAGGGTGGGACTGAAGCTTTCTTT. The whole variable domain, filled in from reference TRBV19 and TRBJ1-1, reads DGGITQSPKYLFRKEGQNVTLSCEQNLNHDAMYWYRQDPGQGLRLIYYSQIVNDFQKGDIAEGYSVSREKKESFPLTVTSAQKNPTAFYLCASSIRQGGTEAFFGQGTRLTVV.

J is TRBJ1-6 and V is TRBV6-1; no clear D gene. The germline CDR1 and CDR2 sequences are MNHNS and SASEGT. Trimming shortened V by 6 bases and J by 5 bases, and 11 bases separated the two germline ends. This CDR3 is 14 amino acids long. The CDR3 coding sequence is TGTGCCAGCAGCGAACGTTCGGATAATTCACCCCTCCACTTT. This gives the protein CASSERSDNSPLHF.

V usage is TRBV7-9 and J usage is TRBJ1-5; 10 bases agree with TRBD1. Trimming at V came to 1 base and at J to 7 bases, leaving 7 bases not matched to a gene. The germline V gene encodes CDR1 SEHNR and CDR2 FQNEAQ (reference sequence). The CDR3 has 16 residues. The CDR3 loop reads CASSLESGTGEQPQHF. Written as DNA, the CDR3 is TGTGCCAGCAGCTTAGAGTCCGGGACAGGGGAACAGCCCCAGCATTTT.

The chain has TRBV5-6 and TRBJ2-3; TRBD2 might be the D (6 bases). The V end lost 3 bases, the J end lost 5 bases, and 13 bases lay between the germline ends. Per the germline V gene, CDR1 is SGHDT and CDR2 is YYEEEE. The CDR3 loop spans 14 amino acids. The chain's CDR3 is CASSSRLVLDTQYF. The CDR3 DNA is TGTGCCAGCAGCTCCAGACTAGTTCTAGATACGCAGTATTTT.

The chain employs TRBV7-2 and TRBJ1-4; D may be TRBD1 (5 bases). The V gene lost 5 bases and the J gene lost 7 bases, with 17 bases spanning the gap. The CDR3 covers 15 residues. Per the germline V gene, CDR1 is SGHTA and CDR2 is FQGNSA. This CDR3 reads CASSPEQVAFEKLFF. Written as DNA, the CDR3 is TGTGCCAGCAGCCCCGAACAGGTCGCGTTTGAAAAACTGTTTTTT.

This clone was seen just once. The CDR3 DNA is TGTGCCAGCAGCCCGCAGGGGAGTAACACTGAAGCTTTCTTT. It translates to CASSPQGSNTEAFF. This rearrangement joins TRBV7-2 to TRBJ1-1; a possible D gene is TRBD1 (6 bases). The V end was cut by 5 bases, the J end by 2 bases, with 12 bases between. The CDR3 has 14 residues. Germline CDR1 reads SGHTA; CDR2 reads FQGNSA.

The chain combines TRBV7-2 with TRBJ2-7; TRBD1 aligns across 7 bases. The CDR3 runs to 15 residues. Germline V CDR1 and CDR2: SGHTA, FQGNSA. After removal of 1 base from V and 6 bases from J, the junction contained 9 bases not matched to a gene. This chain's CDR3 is CASSLGTGPLVEQYF. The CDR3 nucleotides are TGTGCCAGCAGCTTAGGGACAGGCCCCCTTGTCGAGCAGTACTTC.